These T cell receptor beta chains were read from a single sample in a study of blood T cell repertoires in COVID-19. Measured with immunoSEQ multiplex PCR; TCRdb has only the in-frame clones, and not every one. This table has around 150,000 clones, 70% to 90% appearing once. Material: peripheral blood. All receptors come from a man aged 65 to 85 with acute or convalescent COVID-19. The CDR3 runs from the conserved cysteine through the conserved F or W. A D gene is named only where the DNA matches it firmly. Size tells how often a clone was seen (once, few, many) or the class of an expanded clone, and some rows leave it out.

d_call: TRBD1
j_call: TRBJ1-5
clone_size: .
v_call: TRBV10-2
cdr3_nt: TGCGCCAGCAGTGAGTCGAGGGGACAGGGGCACGATCAGCCCCAGCATTTT
cdr3_aa: CASSESRGQGHDQPQHF

d_call: TRBD1
j_call: TRBJ1-2
clone_size: few
v_call: TRBV7-2
cdr3_nt: TGTGCCAGCAGCGAGACCAGGGGGAACTATGGCTACACCTTC
cdr3_aa: CASSETRGNYGYTF

d_call: .
j_call: TRBJ2-1
clone_size: .
v_call: TRBV7-2
cdr3_nt: TGTGCCAGCAGCCCCCTTAGCTACAATGAGCAGTTCTTC
cdr3_aa: CASSPLSYNEQFF

d_call: .
j_call: TRBJ2-2
clone_size: .
v_call: TRBV4-3
cdr3_nt: TGCGCCAGCAGCCAAGCGTGGGGGCCCGGGGAGCTGTTTTTT
cdr3_aa: CASSQAWGPGELFF

d_call: TRBD1
j_call: TRBJ1-5
clone_size: .
v_call: TRBV18
cdr3_nt: TGTGCCAGCTCACCAGGACAGGGGGCGAACCAGCCCCAGCATTTT
cdr3_aa: CASSPGQGANQPQHF

d_call: TRBD2
j_call: TRBJ2-2
clone_size: .
v_call: TRBV30
cdr3_nt: TGTGCCTGGAGTGTGGGACTAGCGGGGACCGGGGAGCTGTTTTTT
cdr3_aa: CAWSVGLAGTGELFF

d_call: .
j_call: TRBJ2-5
clone_size: .
v_call: TRBV28
cdr3_nt: TGTGCCAGCAGTTTCGGGGGAGAGACCCAGTACTTC
cdr3_aa: CASSFGGETQYF

d_call: TRBD1
j_call: TRBJ2-1
clone_size: .
v_call: TRBV6-5
cdr3_nt: TGTGCCAGCAGTCCGCCGACAGGGGGTTACAATGAGCAGTTCTTC
cdr3_aa: CASSPPTGGYNEQFF

d_call: TRBD1
j_call: TRBJ2-4
clone_size: .
v_call: TRBV7-2
cdr3_nt: TGTGCCAGCAGCTTGCCCTGGGACAGGGGACCCAAAAACATTCAGTACTTC
cdr3_aa: CASSLPWDRGPKNIQYF

d_call: .
j_call: TRBJ1-2
clone_size: .
v_call: TRBV7-2
cdr3_nt: TGTGCCAGCAGCCCTGAGTTGCGATATGGCTACACCTTC
cdr3_aa: CASSPELRYGYTF

d_call: .
j_call: TRBJ2-1
clone_size: .
v_call: TRBV7-3
cdr3_nt: TGTGCCAGCAGCCGGCAGGCTAGCGAATACAATGAGCAGTTCTTC
cdr3_aa: CASSRQASEYNEQFF

d_call: .
j_call: TRBJ1-2
clone_size: few
v_call: TRBV7-9
cdr3_nt: TGTGCCAGCAGCTTGGGCCAGGCGGGCTTTGGCTACACCTTC
cdr3_aa: CASSLGQAGFGYTF

d_call: .
j_call: TRBJ1-5
clone_size: .
v_call: TRBV24-1
cdr3_nt: TGTGCCACCAGTATCGGCGGTAATAGCAATCAGCCCCAGCATTTT
cdr3_aa: CATSIGGNSNQPQHF

d_call: TRBD1
j_call: TRBJ2-2
clone_size: .
v_call: TRBV15
cdr3_nt: TGTGCCACCGGGCGGGACAGGGGTGTGAGCACCGGGGAGCTGTTTTTT
cdr3_aa: CATGRDRGVSTGELFF